The clone carrying this T cell receptor beta chain was recorded many times. The data were obtained in a study of human T cells and chemical hapten exposure. TCRdb re-derived calls from the 5' RACE reads in MiXCR, one entry per CDR3 protein. Among 81,000 or so distinct CDR3 sequences listed, approximately 7.7% were seen once. Whole blood that had not been fractionated was the source of extracted total RNA. The CDR3 sequence is 15 residues long. Germline V CDR1 and CDR2: SGHRS, YFSETQ. V was pared by 0 bases and J by 6 bases, with 15 bases between. The receptor comes from a male donor in good health. The chain carries TRBV5-1 and TRBJ2-5; D ambiguous. Here the CDR3 DNA reads TGCGCCAGCAGCTTGGCCGTTGACACCTACCAGACCCAGTACTTC. As protein: CASSLAVDTYQTQYF.